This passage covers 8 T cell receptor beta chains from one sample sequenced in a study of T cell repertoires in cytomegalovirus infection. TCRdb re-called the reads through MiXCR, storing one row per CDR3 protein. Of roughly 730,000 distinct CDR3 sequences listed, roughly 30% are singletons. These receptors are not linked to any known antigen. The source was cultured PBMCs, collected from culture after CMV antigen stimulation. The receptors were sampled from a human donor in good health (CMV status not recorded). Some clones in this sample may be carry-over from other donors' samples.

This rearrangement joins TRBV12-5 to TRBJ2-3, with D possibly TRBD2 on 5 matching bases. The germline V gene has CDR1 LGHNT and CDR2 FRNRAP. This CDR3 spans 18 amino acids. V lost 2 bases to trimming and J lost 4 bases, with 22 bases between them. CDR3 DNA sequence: TGTGCTAGTGGTTTGCGGCTCTGGACGACGGGGAGTCCAGATACGCAGTATTTT. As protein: CASGLRLWTTGSPDTQYF. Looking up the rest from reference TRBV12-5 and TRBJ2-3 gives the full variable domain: DARVTQTPRHKVTEMGQEVTMRCQPILGHNTVFWYRQTMMQGLELLAYFRNRAPLDDSGMPKDRFSAEMPDATLATLKIQPSEPRDSAVYFCASGLRLWTTGSPDTQYFGPGTRLTVL.

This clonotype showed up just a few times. The CDR3 loop is CASSPTGAADTQYF. For the CDR3, the DNA is TGTGCCAGCAGCCCGACAGGGGCCGCAGATACGCAGTATTTT. The chain links TRBV7-4 to TRBJ2-3; 8 nucleotides line up with TRBD1. The CDR3 extends over 14 amino acids. CDR1 SGHVT and CDR2 SQSDAQ come from the germline V gene. V trimming: 5 bases; J trimming: 4 bases; junction bases outside the gene matches: 5. Drawing the rest from reference TRBV7-4 and TRBJ2-3, the complete variable domain is GAGVSQSPRYKVAKRGRDVALRCDSISGHVTLYWYRQTLGQGSEVLTYSQSDAQRDKSGRPSGRFSAERPERSVSTLKIQRTEQGDSAVYLCASSPTGAADTQYFGPGTRLTVL.

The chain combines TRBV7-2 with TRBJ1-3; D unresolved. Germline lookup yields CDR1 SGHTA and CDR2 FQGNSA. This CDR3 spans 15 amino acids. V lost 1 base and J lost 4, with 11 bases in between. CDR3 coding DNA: TGTGCCAGCAGCTTAGATCGCAACGAGGGAAACACCATATATTTT. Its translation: CASSLDRNEGNTIYF.

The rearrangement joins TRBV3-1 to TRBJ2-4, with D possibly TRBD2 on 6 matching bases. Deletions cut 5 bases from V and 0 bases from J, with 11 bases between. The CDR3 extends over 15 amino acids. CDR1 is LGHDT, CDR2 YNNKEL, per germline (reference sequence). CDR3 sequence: CASSAPGLAKNIQYF. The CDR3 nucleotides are TGTGCCAGCAGCGCACCGGGACTAGCCAAAAACATTCAGTACTTC. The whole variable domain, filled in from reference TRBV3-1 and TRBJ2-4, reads DTAVSQTPKYLVTQMGNDKSIKCEQNLGHDTMYWYKQDSKKFLKIMFSYNNKELIINETVPNRFSPKSPDKAHLNLHINSLELGDSAVYFCASSAPGLAKNIQYFGAGTRLSVL.

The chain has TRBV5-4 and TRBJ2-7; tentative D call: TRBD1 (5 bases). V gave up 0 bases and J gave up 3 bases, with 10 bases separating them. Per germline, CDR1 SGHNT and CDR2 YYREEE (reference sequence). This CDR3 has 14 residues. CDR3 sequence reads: CASSLGAGLYEQYF. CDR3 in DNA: TGTGCCAGCAGCTTGGGGGCAGGGCTCTACGAGCAGTACTTC.

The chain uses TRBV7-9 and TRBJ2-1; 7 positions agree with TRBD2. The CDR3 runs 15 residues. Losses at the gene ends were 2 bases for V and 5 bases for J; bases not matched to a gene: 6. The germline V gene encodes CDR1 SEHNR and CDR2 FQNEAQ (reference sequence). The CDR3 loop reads CASSLRSSGNNEQFF. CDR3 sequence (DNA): TGTGCCAGCAGCTTAAGGTCTAGCGGAAACAATGAGCAGTTCTTC.

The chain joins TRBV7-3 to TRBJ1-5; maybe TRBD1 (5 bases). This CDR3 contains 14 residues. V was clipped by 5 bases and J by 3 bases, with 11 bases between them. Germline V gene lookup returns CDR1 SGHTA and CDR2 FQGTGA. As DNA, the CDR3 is TGTGCCAGCAGCCTTGGGGGGGACAATCAGCCCCAGCATTTT. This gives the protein CASSLGGDNQPQHF.

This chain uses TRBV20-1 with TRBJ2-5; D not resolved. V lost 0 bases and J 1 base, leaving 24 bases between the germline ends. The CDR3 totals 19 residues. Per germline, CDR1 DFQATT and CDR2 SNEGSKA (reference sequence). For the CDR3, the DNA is TGCAGTGCTAGAGATACAGTTTTGGGCTCTTTTAAACTCCAAGAGACCCAGTACTTC. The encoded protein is CSARDTVLGSFKLQETQYF.